Given below is one TCR beta chain in context. These data originate in a study of blood T cell repertoires in COVID-19. On the study more broadly: Both acute and convalescent COVID-19 samples were obtained from the United States, Italy and Spain. Sample material is recorded as cDNA or gDNA derived from T cells, B-cell-depleted T cells, or PBMCs.

Per the authors' pipeline: By means of reference gene primer amplification, nucleated cell counts were estimated. Using immunoSEQ multiplex PCR, the repertoire was profiled, and TCRdb retains in-frame clones only, with some absent. For V, J and clone size, that table is used; D and trimming come from the DNA. The repertoire holds tens of thousands of clones, 85% to 90% seen once, with over 4% in the top ten. This CDR3 is built from 17 residues. Germline CDR1 reads SGHVS; CDR2 reads FNYEAQ. Germline trimming cut 2 bases from V and 1 base from J; bases unmatched to any gene: 6. This chain uses TRBV7-6 with TRBJ2-2; 8 bases fit TRBD2. This receptor was obtained from a man over 45 with acute or convalescent COVID-19. The sequenced sample consisted of peripheral blood. CDR3 nucleotides: TGTGCCAGCAGCTTACGCGGTAGCGGGAAGAACACCGGGGAGCTGTTTTTT. Translating it yields CASSLRGSGKNTGELFF.